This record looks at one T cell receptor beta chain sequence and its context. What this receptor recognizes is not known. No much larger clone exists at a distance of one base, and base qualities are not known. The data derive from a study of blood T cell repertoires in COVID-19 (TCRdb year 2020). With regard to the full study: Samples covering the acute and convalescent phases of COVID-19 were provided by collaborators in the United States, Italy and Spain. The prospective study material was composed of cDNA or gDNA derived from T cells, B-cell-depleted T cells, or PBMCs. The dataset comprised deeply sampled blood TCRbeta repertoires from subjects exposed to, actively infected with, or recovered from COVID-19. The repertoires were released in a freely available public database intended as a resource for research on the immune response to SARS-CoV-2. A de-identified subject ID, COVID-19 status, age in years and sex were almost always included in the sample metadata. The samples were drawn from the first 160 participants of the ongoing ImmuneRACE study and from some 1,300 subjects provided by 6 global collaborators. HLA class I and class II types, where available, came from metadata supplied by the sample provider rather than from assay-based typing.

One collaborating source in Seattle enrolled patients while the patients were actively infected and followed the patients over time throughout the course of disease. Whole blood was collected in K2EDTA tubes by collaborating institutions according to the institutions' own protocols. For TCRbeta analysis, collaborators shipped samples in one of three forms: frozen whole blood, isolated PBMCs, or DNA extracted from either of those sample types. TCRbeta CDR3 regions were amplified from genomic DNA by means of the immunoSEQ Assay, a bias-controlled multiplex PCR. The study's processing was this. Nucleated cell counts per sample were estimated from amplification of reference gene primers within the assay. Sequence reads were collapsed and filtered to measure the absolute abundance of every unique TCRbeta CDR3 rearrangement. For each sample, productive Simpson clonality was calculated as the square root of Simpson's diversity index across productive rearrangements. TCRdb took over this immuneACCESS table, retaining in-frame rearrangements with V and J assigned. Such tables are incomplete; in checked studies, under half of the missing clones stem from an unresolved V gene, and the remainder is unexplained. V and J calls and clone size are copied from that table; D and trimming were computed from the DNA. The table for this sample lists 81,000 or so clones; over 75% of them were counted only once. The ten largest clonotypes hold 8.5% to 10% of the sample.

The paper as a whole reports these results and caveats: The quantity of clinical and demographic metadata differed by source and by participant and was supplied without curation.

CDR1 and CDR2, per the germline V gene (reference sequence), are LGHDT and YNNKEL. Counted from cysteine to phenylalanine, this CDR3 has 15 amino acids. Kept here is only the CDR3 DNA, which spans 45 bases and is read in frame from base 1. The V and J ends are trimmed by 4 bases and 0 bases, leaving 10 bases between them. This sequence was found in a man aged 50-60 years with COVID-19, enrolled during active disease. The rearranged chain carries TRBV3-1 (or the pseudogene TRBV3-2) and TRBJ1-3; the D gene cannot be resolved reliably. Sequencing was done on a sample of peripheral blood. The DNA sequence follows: TGTGCCAGCAGCCCGGTCCTCCGCTCTGGAAACACCATATATTTT. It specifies CASSPVLRSGNTIYF.